This T cell receptor beta chain was documented in a study of regulatory T cells in long-lasting Graves disease. This clonotype was counted at least ten times. Time point meaning: newly diagnosed GD, antithyroid drugs for less than 3 months. PBMCs provided the RNA from which the TCR library was made. Trimming cost V 10 bases and J 3 bases, with 13 bases left between them. Germline CDR1 reads MNHNS; CDR2 reads SASEGT. The CDR3 extends over 14 amino acids. To make TCR beta libraries, researchers used iRepertoire HTBI primers and Arm-PCR of CDR3 regions. MiXCR, run by TCRdb on the multiplex PCR reads, gives a single entry per CDR3 protein. The sample has around 250,000 distinct CDR3 sequences; 20% are singletons.

The clonotype originates from a female donor with Graves disease. This sequence joins TRBV6-1 and TRBJ2-6; perhaps TRBD1 as D (6 bases). The sequenced sample was peripheral blood mononuclear cells (PBMCs), obtained at new diagnosis, from a patient treated with antithyroid drugs. CDR3 DNA sequence: TGTGCCACCAACAGGGAGCGTGGGGCCAACGTCCTGACTTTC. Protein sequence: CATNRERGANVLTF.